This T cell receptor beta chain came from a study of T cells after yellow fever vaccination (dated by TCRdb to about 2019). For the study in its entirety: Libraries from fractions with low cell numbers were prepared with the SMART-Seq v4 Ultra Low Input RNA kit. To follow T-cell clones before and after both primary and booster YFV17D yellow fever vaccination, bulk TCR alpha and beta repertoires underwent longitudinal sequencing. Two healthy male donors, one aged 18 to 29 and one aged 30 to 39 years, were included in the cohort. Blood was collected at multiple timepoints before and after primary and secondary immunization, and bulk PBMC replicates and cell subsets were isolated. General conclusions and limits of the study: Because abundant contaminating clonotypes from the bulk population could be contained in FACS-sorted repertoires, computational filtering was required. Compared with the primary T-cell response, the secondary T-cell response was weaker but faster, peaking on day 5 rather than day 15. A small fraction of clonotypes showed up in both the CD4 and CD8 compartments, probably as a result of convergent recombination. Because only a couple of donors were included in the study, the extent to which the findings can be generalized is limited. Most clones expanded after primary vaccination (almost 98% of CD4 and 88% of CD8) were re-detected after the booster, suggesting that broad memory maintenance occurred.

A remark on this clonotype: Its antigen remains undetermined. Base qualities are missing; no much larger clone stands one base away.

Per the publication, the treatment or condition label means: live attenuated yellow fever vaccine strain. At every blood-draw timepoint, two biological replicates of bulk PBMCs were collected. A standard Ficoll-Paque protocol was used to isolate PBMCs from peripheral blood. TriZol was used to extract RNA from bulk PBMCs, from CD4 and CD8 fractions, and from dextramer-positive and dextramer-negative fractions. TCR cDNA was made using 5'RACE template switching, a step that added a universal primer site and unique molecular identifiers. Priming of cDNA synthesis was performed from both the TCR alpha and TCR beta constant segments. Two PCR steps were used to amplify libraries, with sample barcodes and sequencing adapters being added in the second step. Sequencing of the libraries was done on either Illumina HiSeq 2500 (2x100 bp) or NovaSeq (2x150 bp). In the authors' own workflow: Demultiplexing of reads and collapsing into UMI consensus sequences were performed with MIGEC, and V(D)J alignment was carried out with MiXCR. Clonotypes responding to the vaccine were identified with edgeR on replicate PBMC samples, with the criteria of FDR below 0.01 and a log2 fold change above 5 up to day 15. Bulk clonotypes were assigned CD4 or CD8 identity according to which sequenced CD4 or CD8 repertoire held them at higher abundance. TCRdb reworked the public reads: Q25 trimming with fastp, MiXCR clone assembly, productive beta chains retained. Rows are unified per CDR3 protein, each entry keeping the most common DNA and genes. The V and J calls follow TCRdb's processing rather than the paper's. Recorded for this sample are hundreds of thousands of distinct CDR3 sequences; around a tenth of them occurred a single time. Together, the top ten hold roughly 18% of the sample.

From cysteine to valine, the CDR3 is 12 amino acids long. Of the read, only the CDR3 DNA is kept; its 36 bases are in frame from base 1. CDR1 and CDR2, looked up from the germline V gene, are MNHEY and SVGEGT. V drops 4 bases and J drops 7 bases, leaving 11 bases in between. The specimen was PBMCs, collected on the day of the first yellow fever vaccination. The chain employs TRBV6-2 or TRBV6-3 and TRBJ2-7, with a weak D call of TRBD1 (7 bases match). The receptor was derived from a man younger than 30 who received the YFV17D yellow fever vaccine. The DNA reads as follows: TGTGCCAGCAGTTGGCAGGGGGGTGAGCAGTACGTC. It encodes CASSWQGGEQYV.